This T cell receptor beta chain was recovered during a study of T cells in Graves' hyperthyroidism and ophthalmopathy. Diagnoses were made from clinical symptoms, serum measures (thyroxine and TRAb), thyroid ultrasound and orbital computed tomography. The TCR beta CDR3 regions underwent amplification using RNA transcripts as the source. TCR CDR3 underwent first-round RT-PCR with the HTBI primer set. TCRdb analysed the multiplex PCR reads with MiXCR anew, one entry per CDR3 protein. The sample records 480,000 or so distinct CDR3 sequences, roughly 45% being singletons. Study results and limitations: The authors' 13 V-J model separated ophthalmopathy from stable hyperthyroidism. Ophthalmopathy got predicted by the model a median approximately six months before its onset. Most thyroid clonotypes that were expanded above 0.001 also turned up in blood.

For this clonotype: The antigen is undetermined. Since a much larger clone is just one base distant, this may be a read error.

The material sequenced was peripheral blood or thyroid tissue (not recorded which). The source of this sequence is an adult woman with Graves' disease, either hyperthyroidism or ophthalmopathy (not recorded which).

The CDR3 sequence is CASSSGREQYF. DNA for the CDR3: TGTGCCAGCAGCTCAGGACGCGAGCAGTACTTC. The rearrangement links TRBV11-2 to TRBJ2-7, with D uncertain. Looked up from germline, CDR1 is SGHAT and CDR2 is FQNNGV. CDR3 length equals 11 residues. V gave up 4 bases and J gave up 6 bases, with 7 bases separating them.